This is a list of T cell receptor beta chains from one sample in a study of blood T cell repertoires in COVID-19. The repertoire was sequenced with immunoSEQ multiplex PCR; TCRdb's copy has only in-frame clones and lacks some. The data show over 95,000 clones, 84% seen once. Sequencing was carried out using peripheral blood. Receptors were obtained from a woman aged 40 to 50 with acute or convalescent COVID-19. Both conserved end residues are part of each CDR3. D genes are given only for firm matches. The size field is filled for only some rows; it gives once, few, many or a size class.

CDR3 length	D gene	J gene	V gene	clone size	CDR3 protein	CDR3 DNA
15	TRBD1	TRBJ1-3	TRBV2	-	CASATGGYSGNTIYF	TGTGCCAGCGCGACAGGGGGCTATTCTGGAAACACCATATATTTT
12	-	TRBJ2-3	TRBV30	-	CAWSPGADTQYF	TGTGCCTGGAGTCCGGGGGCAGATACGCAGTATTTT
19	TRBD2	TRBJ2-7	TRBV3-1/TRBV3-2	-	CASSRSAFGGGPLRAEQYF	TGTGCCAGCAGCCGGTCGGCATTCGGCGGGGGGCCACTAAGGGCCGAGCAGTACTTC
14	-	TRBJ1-1	TRBV19	-	CASARNGGFTEAFF	TGTGCCAGCGCCCGCAACGGGGGGTTTACTGAAGCTTTCTTT
15	-	TRBJ1-6	TRBV12-5	once	CASVQGSNYNSPLHF	TGTGCTAGTGTCCAGGGCTCGAACTATAATTCACCCCTCCACTTT
13	-	TRBJ1-6	TRBV2	-	CASREPGYSPLHF	TGTGCCAGCAGGGAACCAGGGTATTCACCCCTCCACTTT
15	-	TRBJ2-3	TRBV10-3	-	CAIGTAGGSGDTQYF	TGTGCCATCGGCACTGCAGGGGGGTCGGGAGATACGCAGTATTTT
13	-	TRBJ1-2	TRBV3-1/TRBV3-2	-	CASSQVGPGGYTF	TGTGCCAGCAGCCAAGTCGGCCCGGGGGGCTACACCTTC
15	TRBD1	TRBJ1-2	TRBV6-5	-	CASSPGTGGFYGYTF	TGTGCCAGCAGCCCCGGGACAGGGGGCTTCTATGGCTACACCTTC
17	TRBD2	TRBJ2-2	TRBV7-3	-	CASSLPAGGANTGELFF	TGCGCCAGCAGCCTCCCAGCGGGGGGCGCGAACACCGGGGAGCTGTTTTTT